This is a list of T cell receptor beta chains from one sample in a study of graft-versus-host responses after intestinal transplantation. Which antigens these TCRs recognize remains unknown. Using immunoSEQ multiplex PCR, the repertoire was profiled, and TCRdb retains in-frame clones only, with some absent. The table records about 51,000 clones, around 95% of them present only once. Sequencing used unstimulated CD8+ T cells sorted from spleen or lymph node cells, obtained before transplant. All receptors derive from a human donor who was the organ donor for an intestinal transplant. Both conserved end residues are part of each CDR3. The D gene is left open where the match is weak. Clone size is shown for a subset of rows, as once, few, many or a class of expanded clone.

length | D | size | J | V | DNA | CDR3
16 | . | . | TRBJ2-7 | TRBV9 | TGTGCCAGCAGCGTCCGACCGGACAGCGGGACTAACGAGCAGTACTTC | CASSVRPDSGTNEQYF
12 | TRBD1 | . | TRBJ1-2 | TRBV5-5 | TGTGCCAGCAGCTCAGGGGGAAGAGGCTACACCTTC | CASSSGGRGYTF
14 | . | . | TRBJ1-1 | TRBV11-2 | TGTGCCAGCAGCTCCTTTCAGGTGAACACTGAAGCTTTCTTT | CASSSFQVNTEAFF
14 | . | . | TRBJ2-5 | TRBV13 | TGTGCCAGCAGCTTATGGGCAGCCCAAGAGACCCAGTACTTC | CASSLWAAQETQYF
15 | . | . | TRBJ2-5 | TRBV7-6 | TGTGCCAGCAGCTTAGCTTGGACTTGGGGGGAGACCCAGTACTTC | CASSLAWTWGETQYF
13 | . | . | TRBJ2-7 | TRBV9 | TGTGCCAGCAGCGTAGGTCCTCCCGACGAGCAGTACTTC | CASSVGPPDEQYF
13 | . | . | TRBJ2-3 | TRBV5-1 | TGCGCCAGCACCGGGGAAAACACAGATACGCAGTATTTT | CASTGENTDTQYF
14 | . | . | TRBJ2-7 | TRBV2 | TGTGCCAGCACTGGGGACATTAGCTCCTACGAGCAGTACTTC | CASTGDISSYEQYF
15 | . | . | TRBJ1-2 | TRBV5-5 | TGTGCCAGCAGCTTTACCGGGACACCCAACTATGGCTACACCTTC | CASSFTGTPNYGYTF
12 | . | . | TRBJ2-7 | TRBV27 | TGTGCCAGCAGTCCTACAGGGTACGAGCAGTACTTC | CASSPTGYEQYF
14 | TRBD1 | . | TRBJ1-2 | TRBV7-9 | TGTGCCAGCAGCCACCAGGGGGGATACTATGGCTACACCTTC | CASSHQGGYYGYTF
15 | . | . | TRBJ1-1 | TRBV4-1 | TGCGCCAGCAGCCCGTCCGAAGGGTGGGGCACTGAAGCTTTCTTT | CASSPSEGWGTEAFF
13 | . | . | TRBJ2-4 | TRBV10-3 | TGTGCCATCAGTGATGAGGGTCTAAACATTCAGTACTTC | CAISDEGLNIQYF
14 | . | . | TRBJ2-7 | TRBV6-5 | TGTGCCAGCAGTTACGAGGACAGCTCCTACGAGCAGTACTTC | CASSYEDSSYEQYF
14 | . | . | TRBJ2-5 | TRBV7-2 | TGTGCCAGCAGCTGGGAACTTATCGGAGAGACCCAGTACTTC | CASSWELIGETQYF
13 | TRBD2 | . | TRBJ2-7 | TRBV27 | TGTGCCAGCAGCAACTCGGGGGGCTACGAGCAGTACTTC | CASSNSGGYEQYF
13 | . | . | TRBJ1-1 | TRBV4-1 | TGCGCCAGCAGCCAGGGGCCGACCCCTGAAGCTTTCTTT | CASSQGPTPEAFF
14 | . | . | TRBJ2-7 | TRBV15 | TGTGCCACCAGCAGAGGACAGAACCGGGACGAGCAGTACTTC | CATSRGQNRDEQYF
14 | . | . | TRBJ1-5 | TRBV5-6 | TGTGCCAGCAGCTTGGGAGGGGTTGATCAGCCCCAGCATTTT | CASSLGGVDQPQHF
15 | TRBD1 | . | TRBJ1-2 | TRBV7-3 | TGTGCCAGCAGCGACGGGGACAGGGGGAGTCATGGCTACACCTTC | CASSDGDRGSHGYTF
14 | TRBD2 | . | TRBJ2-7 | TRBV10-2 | TGCGCCACCGACCCGACTAGCGGGGCCTACGAGCAGTACTTC | CATDPTSGAYEQYF
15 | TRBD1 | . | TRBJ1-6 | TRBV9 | TGTGCCAGCAGCCCTACCGGGACAGGGGTTAACACCCTCCACTTT | CASSPTGTGVNTLHF
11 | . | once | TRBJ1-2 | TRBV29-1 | TGCAGCGTTGAGGCAGAAGATGGCTACACCTTC | CSVEAEDGYTF
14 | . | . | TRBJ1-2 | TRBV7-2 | TGTGCCAGCAGCTCGACAGCAACTAACTATGGCTACACCTTC | CASSSTATNYGYTF
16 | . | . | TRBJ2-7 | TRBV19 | TGTGCCAGTAGTATGGGTCGGGGTATTAACTCCTACGAGCAGTACTTC | CASSMGRGINSYEQYF
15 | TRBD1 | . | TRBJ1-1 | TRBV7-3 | TGTGCCAGCAGCCCCTCCGGGACAGCAACCACTGAAGCTTTCTTT | CASSPSGTATTEAFF
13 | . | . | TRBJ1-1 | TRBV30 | TGTGCCTGGAGTGATCTGGGAAACACTGAAGCTTTCTTT | CAWSDLGNTEAFF
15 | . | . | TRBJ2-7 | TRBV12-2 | TGTGCAAGTCGCTTAAGGGACAGGGAGAGGAGAGAGCAGTACTTC | CASRLRDRERREQYF
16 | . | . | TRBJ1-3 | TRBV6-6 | TGTGCCAGCAGTTATATGGGTGATACCTCTGGAAACACCATATATTTT | CASSYMGDTSGNTIYF
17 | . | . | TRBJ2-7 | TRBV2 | TGTGCCAGCAGTGAGAACTCCGGGACGGCGAGTCCCTACGAGCAGTACTTC | CASSENSGTASPYEQYF
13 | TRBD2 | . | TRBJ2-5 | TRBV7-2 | TGTGCCAGCAGCCAGGGCGCGAGCGGGGGGTCGTACTTC | CASSQGASGGSYF
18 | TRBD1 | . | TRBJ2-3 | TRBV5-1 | TGCGCCAGCAGCTTGGCCCTCCAACAGGGGGGAATCACAGATACGCAGTATTTT | CASSLALQQGGITDTQYF
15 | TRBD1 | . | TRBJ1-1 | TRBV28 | TGTGCCAGCAGTCGAATTGGACAGGTGAACACTGAAGCTTTCTTT | CASSRIGQVNTEAFF
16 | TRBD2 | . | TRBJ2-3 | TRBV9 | TGTGCCAGCAGCCCAATGGGCGGGGGATACCAAGATACGCAGTATTTT | CASSPMGGGYQDTQYF
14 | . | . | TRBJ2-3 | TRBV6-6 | TGTGCCAGCAGTCCCTTCCAGGAGTTGGATACGCAGTATTTT | CASSPFQELDTQYF
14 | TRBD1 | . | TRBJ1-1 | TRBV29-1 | TGCAGCGTTGAAGATAGGGGGCTTGGCACTGAAGCTTTCTTT | CSVEDRGLGTEAFF
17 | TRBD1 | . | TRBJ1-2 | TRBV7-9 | TGTGCCAGCAGCTTAGCTTCGACAGGGCCAGGTCACTATGGCTACACCTTC | CASSLASTGPGHYGYTF